This entry is about one T cell receptor beta chain. The sample is drawn from a study of T cell responses to AZD1222 COVID-19 vaccine. The protocol was immunoSEQ multiplex PCR, while the TCRdb copy is restricted to in-frame clones and leaves out a portion. Of about 150,000 clones detected, 75% to 95% appear once; the ten largest clones hold 1.4% to 1.5%. The material was peripheral blood, obtained on day 0 of AZD1222 vaccination. The receptor was derived from an adult in good health.

CDR3 nucleotides: TGTGCCAGCAGCCCTGAGGGCGGGAGGCCCGGGTGGGAGACCCAGTACTTC. Amino acids: CASSPEGGRPGWETQYF. J is TRBJ2-5 and V is TRBV11-3, with 8 bases that match TRBD2. V lost 5 bases to trimming and J lost 5 bases; unmatched junction nucleotides: 16. Per the germline V gene, CDR1 is SGHNT and CDR2 is YENEEA. This CDR3 is 17 amino acids long.